The 18 T cell receptor beta chains reported below all come from one sample, sequenced in a study of blood T cell repertoires in COVID-19. This table comes from immunoSEQ multiplex PCR, and its TCRdb copy is limited to in-frame clones, with some not included. The profile covers about 43,000 clones, with about four fifths appearing a single time and about 22% taken by the ten largest. The specimen was peripheral blood. These receptors were obtained from a woman aged 55-70 years with acute or convalescent COVID-19.

The rearrangement joins TRBV19 to TRBJ2-7; 7 bases are shared with TRBD1. Germline lookup yields CDR1 LNHDA and CDR2 SQIVND (reference sequence). CDR3 length equals 13 residues. V gave up 4 bases and J gave up 1 base; unmatched junction bases: 1. The CDR3 DNA reads TGTGCCAGTAGTAACAGGGGATCCTACGAGCAGTACTTC. Protein product: CASSNRGSYEQYF.

This clone was picked up a small number of times. The rearrangement joins TRBV9 to TRBJ1-1; D gene unclear. Trimming stripped 0 bases from V and 12 bases from J, with 21 bases between. Germline assignment: CDR1 SGDLS and CDR2 YYNGEE. This CDR3 contains 15 residues. The CDR3 reads CASSVDAGRRAQTFF. In DNA, the CDR3 is TGTGCCAGCAGCGTAGATGCGGGGAGGAGGGCGCAGACTTTCTTT.

This chain links TRBV5-1 with TRBJ1-1; D call uncertain. The CDR3 runs 13 residues. Germline values: CDR1 SGHRS, CDR2 YFSETQ. The V and J ends lost 0 bases and 7 bases respectively, with 10 bases between them. CDR3 DNA sequence: TGCGCCAGCAGCTTGGCCTCGAGTTATGAAGCTTTCTTT. Amino acid sequence: CASSLASSYEAFF.

CDR3 residues: CASLDSNTEAFF. The CDR3 nucleotides read TGTGCCAGCCTGGACTCGAACACTGAAGCTTTCTTT. The chain employs TRBV18 and TRBJ1-1; D unclear. CDR1 is KGHSH and CDR2 is LQKENI in the germline V gene. CDR3 size: 12 residues. Trimming shortened V by 8 bases and J by 1 base, and 8 bases separated the two germline ends.

This clone was detected a few times. This chain joins TRBV6-4 and TRBJ1-4; 7 nucleotides match TRBD1. Losses at the gene ends were 2 bases for V and 4 bases for J; bases not matched to a gene: 7. Per germline, CDR1 MRHNA and CDR2 SNTAGT. The CDR3 is made up of 16 amino acids. CDR3: CASSDEGQGVNEKLFF. The CDR3 coding sequence is TGTGCCAGCAGTGACGAAGGCCAGGGGGTTAATGAAAAACTGTTTTTT.

This clone has a single count. CDR3 bases: TGTGCCAGCAGACAGACGAACTCCTACAATGAGCAGTTCTTC. Protein: CASRQTNSYNEQFF. The chain joins TRBV6-5 to TRBJ2-1; D is unresolved. CDR1 is MNHEY, CDR2 SVGAGI, per germline. This CDR3 contains 14 residues. Trimming took 6 bases from V and 0 from J, leaving 9 bases between them.

The chain links TRBV30 to TRBJ1-1, with 10 bases aligning to TRBD1. V lost 8 bases to trimming and J lost 4 bases; unmatched junction nucleotides: 4. The CDR3 length is 12 residues. Germline V gives CDR1 GTSNPN, CDR2 SVGIG (reference sequence). The chain's CDR3 is CAGDRGGTEAFF. Here the CDR3 DNA reads TGTGCCGGGGACAGGGGAGGCACTGAAGCTTTCTTT.

This clone was picked up one time. The chain is built from TRBV3-1 (or the pseudogene TRBV3-2) and TRBJ1-1, with TRBD1 identical over 7 bases. The CDR3 loop spans 14 amino acids. Trimming removed 7 bases from V and 0 bases from J; junction bases left unmatched: 5. Per the germline V gene, CDR1 is LGHDT and CDR2 is YNNKEL (reference sequence). The CDR3 DNA reads TGTGCCAGCAACAACAGGGGTTTGAACACTGAAGCTTTCTTT. It encodes CASNNRGLNTEAFF.

As DNA, the CDR3 is TGCGCCAGCAGCTTGCTGGGGCCGGGAGATACGCAGTATTTT. The encoded protein is CASSLLGPGDTQYF. This sequence joins TRBV5-1 and TRBJ2-3; TRBD1 is a possible D gene (5 bases). This CDR3 region has 14 residues. V dropped 1 base and J dropped 5 bases, with 11 bases sitting between them. Germline CDR1 is SGHRS and CDR2 is YFSETQ.

In DNA form, the CDR3 reads TGTGCCAGCTCACCAGGGCTACCCGAGCAGTACTTC. Translated, it gives CASSPGLPEQYF. V gene TRBV18 combines with J gene TRBJ2-7; D unresolved. Germline assignment: CDR1 KGHSH and CDR2 LQKENI. The V and J ends lost 2 bases and 6 bases respectively, with 8 bases between them. The CDR3 is made up of 12 amino acids.

The rearrangement joins TRBV6-5 to TRBJ2-1; TRBD2 aligns across 9 bases. The germline V gene encodes CDR1 MNHEY and CDR2 SVGAGI. With 2 bases clipped from V and 8 bases from J, the junction kept 7 bases outside the gene matches. The CDR3 consists of 15 residues. The chain's CDR3 is CASSYLLAGPDEQFF. The CDR3 nucleotides read TGTGCCAGCAGTTACCTGCTAGCGGGGCCAGATGAGCAGTTCTTC.

The V gene is TRBV5-1, the J gene TRBJ1-4; 11 bases fit TRBD1. V lost 4 bases, J lost 7 bases, and 6 bases stayed unmatched. The CDR3 totals 15 residues. The germline V gene encodes CDR1 SGHRS and CDR2 YFSETQ. The DNA of the CDR3 is TGCGCCAGCAGCCCGGGGACAGGGGGTGGTGAAAAACTGTTTTTT. It specifies CASSPGTGGGEKLFF.

The chain has TRBV27 and TRBJ2-7; D call uncertain. The CDR3 spans 13 residues. Deletions cut 5 bases from V and 3 bases from J, with 11 bases between. Germline V gene sequence: CDR1 MNHEY, CDR2 SMNVEV (reference sequence). The CDR3 DNA follows: TGTGCCAGCAGTGCAGGTATTCTCTACGAGCAGTACTTC. Its translation is CASSAGILYEQYF.

The chain carries TRBV2 and TRBJ1-1; D ambiguous. The CDR3 consists of 12 residues. Trimming took 6 bases from V and 5 from J, leaving 10 bases between them. Per the germline V gene, CDR1 is SNHLY and CDR2 is FYNNEI. CDR3 in amino acids: CASSRGRTEAFF. The CDR3 nucleotides are TGTGCCAGCAGCCGGGGAAGGACTGAAGCTTTCTTT.

In this sample, this clone turned up once. The J gene is TRBJ2-2, the V gene TRBV24-1, with D perhaps matching TRBD2 (5 bases). The V gene lost 11 bases and the J gene lost 5 bases, with 14 bases spanning the gap. This CDR3 has 13 residues. Germline assignment: CDR1 KGHDR and CDR2 SFDVKD. CDR3 sequence reads: CAIQAPGTGELFF. The CDR3 coding sequence is TGTGCCATCCAGGCCCCGGGGACCGGGGAGCTGTTTTTT.

The J gene is TRBJ2-7, the V gene TRBV2; 10 bases agree with TRBD1. V shed 5 bases and J 2 bases; nucleotides not matched to a gene: 3. This CDR3 contains 14 residues. In germline, CDR1 is SNHLY, CDR2 FYNNEI. CDR3 sequence: CASSYGQGAYEQYF. The CDR3 nucleotides are TGTGCCAGCAGTTACGGACAGGGGGCCTACGAGCAGTACTTC.

The rearrangement joins TRBV2 to TRBJ1-3; D is unclear. The germline gives CDR1 SNHLY, CDR2 FYNNEI. The CDR3 is 13 amino acids. Trimming shortened V by 6 bases and J by 4 bases, and 10 bases separated the two germline ends. In DNA form, the CDR3 reads TGTGCCAGCAGCCTAATAGAAGGAAACACCATATATTTT. Its translation: CASSLIEGNTIYF.

This clone was seen a few times. The V and J genes are TRBV25-1 and TRBJ2-7, with 7 bases lining up with TRBD1. CDR3 length: 15 residues. The junction had 12 bases not matched to a gene; V was cut back by 8 bases and J by 2 bases. CDR1 and CDR2 from the germline V gene are MGHDK and SYGVNS. The CDR3 nucleotides read TGTGCCAGCGCAACTCGGGACAGCCCAACCTACGAGCAGTACTTC. Amino acids: CASATRDSPTYEQYF.